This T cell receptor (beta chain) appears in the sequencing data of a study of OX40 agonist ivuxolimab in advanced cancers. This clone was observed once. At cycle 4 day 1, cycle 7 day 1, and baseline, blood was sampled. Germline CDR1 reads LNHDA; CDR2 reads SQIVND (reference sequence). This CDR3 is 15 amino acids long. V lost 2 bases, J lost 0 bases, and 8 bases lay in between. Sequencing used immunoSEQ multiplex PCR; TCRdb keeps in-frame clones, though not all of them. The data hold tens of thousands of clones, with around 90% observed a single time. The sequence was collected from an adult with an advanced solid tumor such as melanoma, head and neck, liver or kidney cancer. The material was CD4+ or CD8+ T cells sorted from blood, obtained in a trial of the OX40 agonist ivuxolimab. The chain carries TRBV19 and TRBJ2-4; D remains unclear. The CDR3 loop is CASSISRTAKNIQYF. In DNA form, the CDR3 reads TGTGCCAGTAGTATATCGCGGACAGCCAAAAACATTCAGTACTTC. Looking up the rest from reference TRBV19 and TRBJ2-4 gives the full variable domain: DGGITQSPKYLFRKEGQNVTLSCEQNLNHDAMYWYRQDPGQGLRLIYYSQIVNDFQKGDIAEGYSVSREKKESFPLTVTSAQKNPTAFYLCASSISRTAKNIQYFGAGTRLSVL.